These 25 T cell receptor beta chains were sequenced from one sample in a study of identical twins. TCRdb ran MiXCR on the 5' RACE reads and lists one entry per CDR3 protein. The sample lists 500,000 or so distinct CDR3 sequences, roughly an eighth occurring once. These records were also assigned to another study, of yellow fever vaccine responses in identical twins.

The sample was CD4+ T cells sorted from blood. These receptors were obtained from a woman under 30 in good health.

This chain links TRBV29-1 with TRBJ2-7; 8 positions agree with TRBD2. The V segment lost 6 bases and the J segment 6 bases; nucleotides outside the gene matches: 10. The CDR3 runs 13 residues. Germline V gene data show CDR1 as SQVTM and CDR2 as ANQGSEA. The CDR3 loop is CSVAGLEFGEQYF. As DNA, the CDR3 is TGCAGCGTCGCGGGACTAGAATTTGGCGAGCAGTACTTC.

This clonotype was observed a few times. The chain carries TRBV11-1 and TRBJ2-3, with 12 nucleotides matching TRBD2. Trimming cost V 8 bases and J 0 bases; bases outside gene matches: 12. Germline V gene lookup returns CDR1 SGHAT and CDR2 FQDESV (reference sequence). There are 18 residues in the CDR3. The CDR3 spells CASLGELAGGTSTDTQYF. The CDR3 DNA reads TGTGCCAGCCTCGGAGAACTAGCGGGGGGAACTAGCACAGATACGCAGTATTTT.

This clonotype has more than one count but fewer than ten. This rearrangement joins TRBV12-3 or TRBV12-4 to TRBJ2-7, with 9 bases identical to TRBD1. This CDR3 has 16 amino acids. The ends lost 2 bases at V and 5 bases at J; junction bases unmatched: 10. As DNA, the CDR3 is TGTGCCAGCAGTTTAATTAGGACAGGGGTAATCGACGAGCAGTACTTC. This gives the protein CASSLIRTGVIDEQYF.

For this clonotype: A much larger clone sits a single nucleotide away, making a read error possible. As the CDR3 is not closed by the conserved phenylalanine or tryptophan, this likely results from a read error. V is TRBV29-1 and J is TRBJ2-1; D not resolved. The CDR3 length is 12 residues. V shed 5 bases and J shed 7 bases, with 12 bases lying between them. The V gene's germline CDR1 is SQVTM and CDR2 ANQGSEA. CDR3 region: CSVLRVGNEQFL. The DNA of the CDR3 is TGCAGCGTTCTACGGGTAGGGAATGAGCAGTTCCTC.

This clonotype was found a few times. The J gene is TRBJ2-1, the V gene TRBV7-9; possibly TRBD2 for D (7 bases). This CDR3 is built from 15 residues. CDR1 is SEHNR, CDR2 FQNEAQ, per germline (reference sequence). Trimming took 6 bases from V and 7 from J, leaving 19 bases between them. The CDR3 region has the DNA TGTGCCAGCAGTTTTGGGGGGGGGCCAGGTAATGAGCAGTTCTTC. Its protein product is CASSFGGGPGNEQFF.

The chain carries TRBV29-1 and TRBJ2-5; 9 bases line up with TRBD1. Germline lookup yields CDR1 SQVTM and CDR2 ANQGSEA. The CDR3 sequence is 17 residues long. The junction had 17 bases not matched to a gene; V was cut back by 6 bases and J by 3 bases. The CDR3 DNA is TGCAGCGTGTGGGGGTTAGGGACAGGGACTAAGAAAGAGACCCAGTACTTC. It is translated as CSVWGLGTGTKKETQYF. The complete variable domain, with remaining parts taken from reference TRBV29-1 and TRBJ2-5, reads SAVISQKPSRDICQRGTSLTIQCQVDSQVTMMFWYRQQPGQSLTLIATANQGSEATYESGFVIDKFPISRPNLTFSTLTVSNMSPEDSSIYLCSVWGLGTGTKKETQYFGPGTRLLVL.

The chain uses TRBV20-1 and TRBJ2-5; 13 positions agree with TRBD2. In germline, CDR1 is DFQATT, CDR2 SNEGSKA (reference sequence). The CDR3 sequence is 17 residues long. The junction had 8 bases not matched to a gene; V was cut back by 2 bases and J by 2 bases. This CDR3 is CSARRRTSGGPQETQYF. The CDR3 DNA follows: TGCAGTGCTAGAAGGAGGACTAGCGGGGGACCACAAGAGACCCAGTACTTC.

This clonotype was detected a few times. This chain links TRBV11-3 with TRBJ2-7, with D possibly matching TRBD1 (6 bases). CDR3 length: 13 residues. The V and J ends lost 3 bases and 2 bases respectively, with 8 bases between them. The germline V gene encodes CDR1 SGHNT and CDR2 YENEEA. The CDR3, as DNA: TGTGCCAGCAGCTTTAGGACAGCCTACGAGCAGTACTTC. It translates to CASSFRTAYEQYF. Full variable domain (missing parts from reference TRBV11-3 and TRBJ2-7): EAGVVQSPRYKIIEKKQPVAFWCNPISGHNTLYWYLQNLGQGPELLIRYENEEAVDDSQLPKDRFSAERLKGVDSTLKIQPAELGDSAVYLCASSFRTAYEQYFGPGTRLTVT.

The chain couples TRBV9 to TRBJ1-4; no clear D. The CDR3 has 15 amino acids. V was trimmed by 0 bases and J by 4 bases, leaving 10 bases between them. CDR1 and CDR2 (germline): SGDLS, YYNGEE. This chain's CDR3 is CASSVATQNNEKLFF. The CDR3, as DNA: TGTGCCAGCAGCGTAGCCACCCAGAATAATGAAAAACTGTTTTTT.

This clonotype was detected ten times or more. This chain uses TRBV5-1 with TRBJ2-1, with TRBD1 identical over 8 bases. The CDR3 runs 13 residues. Germline lookup yields CDR1 SGHRS and CDR2 YFSETQ. J was trimmed by 12 bases and V by 0 bases; bases with no gene match: 5. This CDR3 is CASSLAGQGGQFF. Written as DNA, the CDR3 is TGCGCCAGCAGCTTGGCCGGACAGGGTGGGCAGTTCTTC. The full variable domain, with the rest looked up from reference TRBV5-1 and TRBJ2-1, is KAGVTQTPRYLIKTRGQQVTLSCSPISGHRSVSWYQQTPGQGLQFLFEYFSETQRNKGNFPGRFSGRQFSNSRSEMNVSTLELGDSALYLCASSLAGQGGQFFGPGTRLTVL.

The chain uses TRBV14 and TRBJ2-7; D may be TRBD1 or TRBD2 (5 bases each). Germline V gives CDR1 SGHDN, CDR2 FVKESK. This CDR3 has 14 residues. The V and J ends lost 5 bases and 6 bases respectively, with 17 bases between them. The CDR3 DNA sequence: TGTGCCAGCAGCGAGGGACGCCGGTTGGGCGAGCAGTACTTC. It encodes CASSEGRRLGEQYF. Drawing the rest from reference TRBV14 and TRBJ2-7, the complete variable domain is EAGVTQFPSHSVIEKGQTVTLRCDPISGHDNLYWYRRVMGKEIKFLLHFVKESKQDESGMPNNRFLAERTGGTYSTLKVQPAELEDSGVYFCASSEGRRLGEQYFGPGTRLTVT.

This clonotype was observed a handful of times. V is TRBV12-3 or TRBV12-4 and J is TRBJ2-5, with TRBD2 identical over 9 bases. With V trimmed by 8 bases and J by 1 base, 8 bases remained unmatched. The CDR3 sequence is 15 residues long. Here the CDR3 DNA reads TGTGCCAGCCGACTGGGCGGGAGGGCCCAAGAGACCCAGTACTTC. It codes for CASRLGGRAQETQYF.

The rearrangement uses TRBV6-1 and TRBJ2-5, with 9 bases that match TRBD1. Germline assignment: CDR1 MNHNS and CDR2 SASEGT. The CDR3 spans 15 residues. V dropped 7 bases and J dropped 2; count of bases not matched to a gene: 8. The CDR3 sequence is CASTLQGAGQETQYF. For the CDR3, the DNA is TGTGCCAGCACGCTACAGGGGGCTGGTCAAGAGACCCAGTACTTC.

This chain links TRBV5-6 with TRBJ2-2; D tentatively fits TRBD1 or TRBD2 (6 bases each). CDR3 size: 15 residues. Germline CDR1 and CDR2: SGHDT and YYEEEE. Trimming took 3 bases from V and 7 from J, leaving 16 bases between them. CDR3 protein: CASSSQGNGGGELFF. The CDR3 nucleotides read TGTGCCAGCAGCTCACAGGGAAACGGGGGCGGGGAGCTGTTTTTT.

This clonotype has at least ten counts. The rearrangement uses TRBV15 and TRBJ2-1, with D possibly matching TRBD1 (6 bases). This CDR3 region has 13 residues. Trimming pared 5 bases from V and 6 bases from J, leaving 11 bases between. Looked up from germline, CDR1 is LNHNV and CDR2 is YYDKDF (reference sequence). CDR3 amino acids: CATSGQGGNEQFF. Written as DNA, the CDR3 is TGTGCCACCAGCGGTCAAGGGGGCAATGAGCAGTTCTTC.

This clonotype was counted at least ten times. CDR3 sequence: CASSSPYEQYF. CDR3 DNA: TGTGCCAGCAGCTCTCCCTACGAGCAGTACTTC. V gene TRBV28 combines with J gene TRBJ2-7, with D unresolved. The germline V gene has CDR1 MDHEN and CDR2 SYDVKM. With 6 bases removed from V and 2 bases from J, the gap between germline ends came to 5 bases. The CDR3 totals 11 residues.

This clonotype showed up many times. The CDR3 DNA follows: TGTGCCAGCTCACAACAGGGAAGCCACAATCAGCCCCAGCATTTT. This gives the protein CASSQQGSHNQPQHF. V is TRBV18 and J is TRBJ1-5; D may be TRBD1 (6 bases). Trimming took 4 bases from V and 3 from J, leaving 13 bases between them. This CDR3 has 15 residues. Germline V lookup: CDR1 KGHSH, CDR2 LQKENI.

About this clonotype: The germline gene is not matched at one end of the junction; a read error may be the cause. The chain carries TRBV5-1 and TRBJ2-1, with 8 bases aligning to TRBD1. The CDR3 totals 16 residues. Per germline, CDR1 SGHRS and CDR2 YFSETQ. CDR3 residues: CASSPGGGQGTNGQFF. In DNA form, the CDR3 reads TGCGCCAGCAGCCCGGGTGGCGGACAGGGTACCAATGGGCAGTTCTTC.

This sequence joins TRBV24-1 and TRBJ2-1; 8 positions match TRBD1. Germline CDR1 reads KGHDR; CDR2 reads SFDVKD. J lost 7 bases, V lost 0 bases, and 1 base had no gene match. The CDR3 has 14 residues. The DNA of the CDR3 is TGTGCCACCAGTGATTTGGGACAGGGAAATGAGCAGTTCTTC. This gives the protein CATSDLGQGNEQFF.

Ten or more counts support this clonotype. J is TRBJ2-7 and V is TRBV12-3 or TRBV12-4; weak D call: TRBD1 (6 bases). Trimming took off 6 bases at V and 1 base at J, with 13 bases between the two ends. This CDR3 is 14 amino acids long. The chain's CDR3 is CASSQTGTSYEQYF. For the CDR3, the DNA is TGTGCCAGCAGCCAGACCGGGACATCCTACGAGCAGTACTTC.

CDR3 DNA: TGTGCCAGCGAAAAGGGAGTAGGGGACTATGGCTACACCTTC. Encoded protein: CASEKGVGDYGYTF. The genes are TRBV11-3 and TRBJ1-2; D might be TRBD1 (5 bases). This CDR3 contains 14 residues. Trimming removed 8 bases at V and 3 bases at J, with 16 bases between. CDR1 and CDR2 (germline): SGHNT, YENEEA.

The chain employs TRBV20-1 and TRBJ2-1; 15 bases match TRBD2. The V and J ends lost 5 bases and 2 bases, in that order; junction bases with no gene match: 10. This CDR3 contains 18 residues. Germline V gives CDR1 DFQATT, CDR2 SNEGSKA (reference sequence). CDR3 coding DNA: TGCAGTGCTCACTCTGCGGGACTAGCGGGAGGCCCCTACAATGAGCAGTTCTTC. Residues: CSAHSAGLAGGPYNEQFF.

This clonotype has a handful of counts. The rearrangement links TRBV7-2 to TRBJ2-7; 10 bases are shared with TRBD1. The CDR3 covers 15 residues. The V gene's germline CDR1 is SGHTA and CDR2 FQGNSA. V trimming: 5 bases; J trimming: 4 bases; junction bases outside the gene matches: 8. CDR3 sequence (DNA): TGTGCCAGCAGCCCCGACAGGGGGCGCGCATACGAGCAGTACTTC. It yields the protein CASSPDRGRAYEQYF.

V gene TRBV18 combines with J gene TRBJ1-5; 7 positions agree with TRBD1. CDR3 size: 14 residues. V dropped 6 bases and J dropped 7; count of bases not matched to a gene: 9. Germline loops: CDR1 KGHSH, CDR2 LQKENI. CDR3 loop: CASSTGIVDQPQHF. The CDR3 DNA is TGTGCCAGCTCGACAGGGATCGTCGACCAGCCCCAGCATTTT.

This clonotype has more than one count but fewer than ten. The chain links TRBV7-8 to TRBJ2-3; D gene ambiguous. V was shortened by 2 bases and J by 0 bases, with 9 bases between the two germline ends. The CDR3 contains 15 residues. CDR1 and CDR2 from the germline V gene are SGHVS and FQNEAQ. The CDR3 protein is CASSLTYPSTDTQYF. The CDR3 DNA sequence: TGTGCCAGCAGCTTAACGTATCCTAGCACAGATACGCAGTATTTT.